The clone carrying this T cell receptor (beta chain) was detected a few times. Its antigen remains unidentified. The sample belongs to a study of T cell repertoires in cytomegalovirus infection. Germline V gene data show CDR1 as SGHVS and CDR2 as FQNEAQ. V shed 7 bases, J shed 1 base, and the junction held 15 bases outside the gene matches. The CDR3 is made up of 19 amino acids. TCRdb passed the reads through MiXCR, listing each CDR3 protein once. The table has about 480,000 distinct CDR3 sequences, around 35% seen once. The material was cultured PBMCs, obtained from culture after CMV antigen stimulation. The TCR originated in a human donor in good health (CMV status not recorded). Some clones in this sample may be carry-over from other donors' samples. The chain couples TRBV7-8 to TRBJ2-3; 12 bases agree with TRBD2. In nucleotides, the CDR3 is TGTGCCAGCACTAAAAAACCGCTAGCGGGAGGGCCGGGCACAGATACGCAGTATTTT. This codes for CASTKKPLAGGPGTDTQYF.